Shown below are 27 T cell receptor beta chains from a single sample sequenced in a study of blood T cell repertoires in COVID-19. The table came from immunoSEQ multiplex PCR; TCRdb's copy has only in-frame clones and leaves some out. This table has about 290,000 clones, roughly 89% appearing once. What was sequenced was peripheral blood. Receptors originate from a woman in her 30s with COVID-19, enrolled during active disease.

The chain employs TRBV2 and TRBJ1-6, with 8 bases fitting TRBD1. Germline CDR1 and CDR2: SNHLY and FYNNEI. This CDR3 spans 16 amino acids. After removal of 4 bases from V and 1 base from J, the junction contained 3 bases not matched to a gene. CDR3 residues: CASSGGTGSYNSPLHF. The CDR3 bases are TGTGCCAGCAGTGGGGGGACAGGATCCTATAATTCACCCCTCCACTTT.

The genes are TRBV28 and TRBJ2-7, with D perhaps matching TRBD2 (5 bases). V lost 5 bases, J lost 0 bases, and 11 bases lay in between. Germline CDR1 is MDHEN and CDR2 is SYDVKM. This CDR3 spans 14 amino acids. DNA of the CDR3: TGTGCCAGCAGTGCTCCAGGAGGCTCCTACGAGCAGTACTTC. This encodes CASSAPGGSYEQYF.

The rearrangement joins TRBV7-5 to TRBJ1-2; TRBD1 is the table's D call and was not checked against the DNA. TRBV7-5 is marked as a pseudogene. The CDR3 runs to 14 residues. CDR3 nucleotide sequence: TGTGTCAGAAGCTTGGGCCCAGCTAACTATGGCTACACCTTC. Protein product: CVRSLGPANYGYTF.

The chain has TRBV5-1 and TRBJ1-1, with D possibly matching TRBD1 (6 bases). The CDR3 extends over 13 amino acids. From germline, CDR1 is SGHRS and CDR2 YFSETQ. V lost 4 bases and J 5 bases, leaving 12 bases between the germline ends. CDR3 sequence reads: CASSDRSLTEAFF. The DNA of the CDR3 is TGCGCCAGCAGCGACAGGTCCCTTACTGAAGCTTTCTTT.

The chain joins TRBV25-1 to TRBJ2-7; 8 bases are shared with TRBD1. CDR1 MGHDK and CDR2 SYGVNS come from the germline V gene. This CDR3 region has 13 residues. V shed 10 bases and J 0 bases; nucleotides not matched to a gene: 5. This CDR3 is CATLDRASYEQYF. The CDR3 DNA reads as TGTGCCACCTTGGACAGGGCCTCCTACGAGCAGTACTTC.

This clone appeared a single time. The genes are TRBV5-1 and TRBJ2-7, with a possible D match to TRBD1 (6 bases). The germline V and J ends were trimmed by 5 bases and 5 bases, with 20 bases remaining between them. Looked up from germline, CDR1 is SGHRS and CDR2 is YFSETQ. This CDR3 contains 15 residues. The CDR3 sequence is CASRSGTSYRDEQYF. The CDR3 coding sequence is TGCGCCAGCAGATCCGGGACCTCCTACAGGGACGAGCAGTACTTC.

This chain connects TRBV5-4 to TRBJ2-5, with 7 bases lining up with TRBD1. From germline, CDR1 is SGHNT and CDR2 YYREEE (reference sequence). V gave up 0 bases and J gave up 1 base; unmatched junction bases: 9. This CDR3 comprises 17 residues. CDR3 coding DNA: TGTGCCAGCAGCTTGGTGGGCAGGGGGTTATTCCAAGAGACCCAGTACTTC. Translation gives CASSLVGRGLFQETQYF. The variable domain in full, completed from reference TRBV5-4 and TRBJ2-5, reads ETGVTQSPTHLIKTRGQQVTLRCSSQSGHNTVSWYQQALGQGPQFIFQYYREEENGRGNFPPRFSGLQFPNYSSELNVNALELDDSALYLCASSLVGRGLFQETQYFGPGTRLLVL.

The V and J genes are TRBV27 and TRBJ1-2, with a possible D match to TRBD1 (5 bases). V gave up 6 bases and J gave up 7 bases, with 24 bases separating them. Germline V gene data show CDR1 as MNHEY and CDR2 as SMNVEV (reference sequence). The CDR3 contains 16 residues. CDR3 in DNA: TGTGCCAGCAGCCTGAAGGTTGGACATACCCCTGGTGGCTACACCTTC. This codes for CASSLKVGHTPGGYTF.

The J gene is TRBJ1-4, the V gene TRBV24-1; D perhaps matches TRBD1 (5 bases). The V gene lost 5 bases and the J gene lost 0 bases, with 12 bases spanning the gap. CDR1 is KGHDR, CDR2 SFDVKD, per germline. This CDR3 is 16 amino acids long. CDR3: CATSGGGDSTNEKLFF. The CDR3 DNA reads as TGTGCCACCAGTGGGGGGGGTGACTCAACTAATGAAAAACTGTTTTTT.

The chain combines TRBV2 with TRBJ2-3; TRBD2 matches 8 bases. This CDR3 has 15 residues. The J segment lost 1 base and the V segment lost 8 bases, leaving 8 bases of the junction unmatched. Germline CDR1 is SNHLY and CDR2 is FYNNEI. The CDR3 loop reads CASPTGGTRTDTQYF. The CDR3 coding sequence is TGTGCCAGCCCCACGGGGGGGACTCGCACAGATACGCAGTATTTT.

This chain joins TRBV6-5 and TRBJ1-2; D possibly corresponds to TRBD1 (5 bases). Trimming removed 5 bases at V and 4 bases at J, with 14 bases between. In germline, CDR1 is MNHEY, CDR2 SVGAGI. CDR3 size: 14 residues. The CDR3 sequence is CASSPRQGFYGYTF. For the CDR3, the DNA is TGTGCCAGCAGTCCGCGGCAGGGATTCTATGGCTACACCTTC.

This chain joins TRBV6-5 and TRBJ1-4, with 8 positions matching TRBD1. J lost 6 bases, V lost 8 bases, and 5 bases had no gene match. This CDR3 spans 13 amino acids. The V gene's germline CDR1 is MNHEY and CDR2 SVGAGI. Here the CDR3 reads CASLRTGYEKLFF. Written as DNA, the CDR3 is TGTGCCAGCCTGCGGACAGGGTATGAAAAACTGTTTTTT.

This clone appeared a single time. The gene calls are TRBV4-1 and TRBJ2-7; TRBD2 aligns across 12 bases. Germline trimming cut 1 base from V and 2 bases from J; bases unmatched to any gene: 6. Per the germline V gene, CDR1 is MGHRA and CDR2 is YSYEKL. The CDR3 spans 17 residues. For the CDR3, the DNA is TGCGCCAGCAGCCAAGGGACTAGCGGGAATTCCGCCTACGAGCAGTACTTC. Protein sequence: CASSQGTSGNSAYEQYF.

The V and J genes are TRBV27 and TRBJ1-5; TRBD1 agrees at 9 bases. The CDR3 is 15 amino acids. V lost 5 bases to trimming and J lost 4 bases; unmatched junction nucleotides: 6. Germline CDR1 reads MNHEY; CDR2 reads SMNVEV (reference sequence). Written as DNA, the CDR3 is TGTGCCAGCAGTGAACAGGGGGCTCGAAATCAGCCCCAGCATTTT. Its translation: CASSEQGARNQPQHF.

V usage is TRBV3-1 (or the pseudogene TRBV3-2) and J usage is TRBJ1-3; D is uncertain. Per the germline V gene, CDR1 is LGHDT and CDR2 is YNNKEL (reference sequence). V was trimmed by 3 bases and J by 7 bases, leaving 10 bases between them. This CDR3 comprises 13 residues. The CDR3 sequence is CASSHYGGNTIYF. In DNA, the CDR3 is TGTGCCAGCAGCCATTACGGAGGGAACACCATATATTTT.

The chain employs TRBV5-1 and TRBJ2-2; D remains unclear. Per the germline V gene, CDR1 is SGHRS and CDR2 is YFSETQ. V was cut by 1 base and J by 1 base, with 11 bases left in between. The CDR3 length is 16 residues. The CDR3 nucleotides read TGCGCCAGCAGCTTGACGGCAGGCTTGAACACCGGGGAGCTGTTTTTT. Translation gives CASSLTAGLNTGELFF.

The chain carries TRBV19 and TRBJ1-1; D is unresolved. Trimming took off 7 bases at V and 4 bases at J, with 10 bases between the two ends. This CDR3 comprises 12 residues. CDR1 LNHDA and CDR2 SQIVND come from the germline V gene (reference sequence). The CDR3 DNA follows: TGTGCCAGTACCCTAGGAGCCACTGAAGCTTTCTTT. Translated, it gives CASTLGATEAFF.

The chain joins TRBV4-1 to TRBJ1-1; 7 positions agree with TRBD1. Trimming took 4 bases from V and 5 from J; bases not matched to a gene: 10. CDR3 size: 15 residues. Germline V CDR1 and CDR2: MGHRA, YSYEKL. The CDR3 nucleotides are TGCGCCAGCAGCCGAGAAACAGGGGCGCGAACTGAAGCTTTCTTT. Translation: CASSRETGARTEAFF.

The V and J genes are TRBV6-5 and TRBJ2-7; TRBD1 is a possible D gene (6 bases). This CDR3 region has 14 residues. Per the germline V gene, CDR1 is MNHEY and CDR2 is SVGAGI. The V and J ends lost 3 bases and 3 bases respectively, with 12 bases between them. The CDR3 is CASSYGDTYYEQYF. The CDR3 DNA sequence: TGTGCCAGCAGTTATGGGGACACCTACTACGAGCAGTACTTC.

This chain uses TRBV12-5 with TRBJ1-2, with 9 bases aligning to TRBD1. This CDR3 has 16 residues. The germline CDR1 and CDR2 sequences are LGHNT and FRNRAP. V lost 5 bases to trimming and J lost 2 bases; unmatched junction nucleotides: 9. The CDR3 nucleotides are TGTGCTAGTGGTCCGCGGGACAGGGAAGTAAACTATGGCTACACCTTC. Translating it yields CASGPRDREVNYGYTF.

The chain employs TRBV2 and TRBJ2-3; 7 nucleotides agree with TRBD2. CDR1 SNHLY and CDR2 FYNNEI come from the germline V gene. V lost 8 bases, J lost 2 bases, and 4 bases stayed unmatched. CDR3 length equals 13 residues. CDR3 residues: CASRDYNTDTQYF. The CDR3 region has the DNA TGTGCCAGCCGGGACTACAACACAGATACGCAGTATTTT. Filled out from reference TRBV2 and TRBJ2-3, the complete variable domain reads EPEVTQTPSHQVTQMGQEVILRCVPISNHLYFYWYRQILGQKVEFLVSFYNNEISEKSEIFDDQFSVERPDGSNFTLKIRSTKLEDSAMYFCASRDYNTDTQYFGPGTRLTVL.

The chain combines TRBV28 with TRBJ1-1, with D unclear. CDR1 is MDHEN and CDR2 is SYDVKM in the germline V gene. The ends were cut back, 5 bases at V and 4 bases at J, with 5 bases in the middle. The CDR3 is made up of 11 amino acids. Written as DNA, the CDR3 is TGTGCCAGCAGTCTTCCCACTGAAGCTTTCTTT. This sequence encodes CASSLPTEAFF.

The chain uses TRBV5-4 and TRBJ1-2, with 7 bases aligning to TRBD1. Germline values: CDR1 SGHNT, CDR2 YYREEE (reference sequence). This CDR3 spans 15 amino acids. Trimming removed 5 bases from V and 3 bases from J; junction bases left unmatched: 10. CDR3 sequence (DNA): TGTGCCAGCAGGGCAGGGACAGATGAAGACTATGGCTACACCTTC. Protein product: CASRAGTDEDYGYTF. Together with reference TRBV5-4 and TRBJ1-2, the CDR3 gives the full variable domain: ETGVTQSPTHLIKTRGQQVTLRCSSQSGHNTVSWYQQALGQGPQFIFQYYREEENGRGNFPPRFSGLQFPNYSSELNVNALELDDSALYLCASRAGTDEDYGYTFGSGTRLTVV.

The chain couples TRBV7-8 to TRBJ2-7; TRBD1 might be the D (5 bases). This CDR3 is 12 amino acids long. V shed 3 bases and J shed 6 bases, with 9 bases lying between them. Per germline, CDR1 SGHVS and CDR2 FQNEAQ. As DNA, the CDR3 is TGTGCCAGCAGCTTCACAGGTCTCGAGCAGTACTTC. It translates to CASSFTGLEQYF.

The V call is TRBV12-3 or TRBV12-4, the J call TRBJ1-1, with D possibly TRBD1 on 6 matching bases. The germline V and J ends were trimmed by 3 bases and 8 bases, with 10 bases remaining between them. The CDR3 runs to 12 residues. The DNA of the CDR3 is TGTGCCAGCAGTTTCAGCGGGGGCGAAGCTTTCTTT. Residues: CASSFSGGEAFF.

CDR3 bases: TGTGCCAGCACCCCAGGGATCGGAAACACCATATATTTT. This encodes CASTPGIGNTIYF. V and J are TRBV6-5 and TRBJ1-3, with D perhaps TRBD1 (5 bases). Trimming took 7 bases from V and 4 from J, leaving 11 bases between them. Germline CDR1 is MNHEY and CDR2 is SVGAGI. The CDR3 is 13 residues long.

This rearrangement joins TRBV4-1 to TRBJ2-7; TRBD2 matches at 10 bases. Germline V gives CDR1 MGHRA, CDR2 YSYEKL. V dropped 4 bases and J dropped 5; count of bases not matched to a gene: 11. CDR3 length: 16 amino acids. The CDR3 DNA sequence: TGCGCCAGCAGCCCCCGGGGTAGCGGGGGGTTCCACGAGCAGTACTTC. It yields the protein CASSPRGSGGFHEQYF.